The rows below give T cell receptor beta chains drawn from one sample of a study of blood T cell repertoires in COVID-19. Measured with immunoSEQ multiplex PCR; TCRdb has only the in-frame clones, and not every one. The sample lists around 220,000 clones, about 89% occurring once. Specimen: PBMCs or T cells enriched from blood (not recorded which). The receptors stem from a woman between 18 and 30 years old who had recovered from COVID-19. Each CDR3 is given with its conserved first and last residue. The D gene is left open where the match is weak. Not all rows give a size; the values are once, few, many and, for expanded clones, a class.

D: -
J: TRBJ1-6
size: -
V: TRBV19
CDR3: CASSIFGVDNSPLHF
DNA: TGTGCCAGTAGTATTTTCGGGGTTGATAATTCACCCCTCCACTTT

D: TRBD1
J: TRBJ1-4
size: -
V: TRBV7-8
CDR3: CASSLSRQGRVTTNEKLFF
DNA: TGTGCCAGCAGCTTATCCAGACAGGGTCGAGTTACAACTAATGAAAAACTGTTTTTT

D: -
J: TRBJ2-3
size: once
V: TRBV9
CDR3: CASSVALVGEHTQYF
DNA: TGTGCCAGCAGCGTAGCTTTGGTTGGGGAGCATACGCAGTATTTT

D: TRBD1
J: TRBJ2-6
size: -
V: TRBV5-1
CDR3: CASSPGQGNSGANVLTF
DNA: TGCGCCAGCAGCCCAGGACAGGGGAACTCTGGGGCCAACGTCCTGACTTTC

D: -
J: TRBJ2-2
size: few
V: TRBV2
CDR3: CASRKQGGGELFF
DNA: TGTGCCAGCAGAAAACAGGGAGGGGGGGAGCTGTTTTTT

D: TRBD1
J: TRBJ1-1
size: -
V: TRBV13
CDR3: CASSLGWGTGQTTEAFF
DNA: TGTGCCAGCAGCTTAGGTTGGGGGACAGGTCAAACCACTGAAGCTTTCTTT

D: TRBD1
J: TRBJ1-2
size: -
V: TRBV10-3
CDR3: CAISDQNRGDGYTF
DNA: TGTGCCATCAGTGACCAGAACAGGGGGGATGGCTACACCTTC

D: -
J: TRBJ1-2
size: few
V: TRBV5-1
CDR3: CASSSGRLNYGYTF
DNA: TGCGCCAGCAGCTCCGGCCGACTTAACTATGGCTACACCTTC

D: -
J: TRBJ1-2
size: -
V: TRBV4-2
CDR3: CASSQESRLGGYGYTF
DNA: TGTGCCAGCAGCCAAGAATCGAGGCTCGGTGGCTATGGCTACACCTTC

D: -
J: TRBJ1-1
size: -
V: TRBV5-1
CDR3: CASSLASGVVNTEAFF
DNA: TGCGCCAGCAGCTTGGCCTCCGGGGTTGTGAACACTGAAGCTTTCTTT

D: -
J: TRBJ1-6
size: -
V: TRBV7-6
CDR3: CASSSENNSPLHF
DNA: TGTGCCAGCAGCTCGGAGAATAATTCACCCCTCCACTTT

D: -
J: TRBJ2-5
size: -
V: TRBV4-1
CDR3: CASSERKTGRGETQYF
DNA: TGCGCCAGCAGCGAAAGAAAGACAGGACGCGGGGAGACCCAGTACTTC

D: TRBD1
J: TRBJ1-2
size: -
V: TRBV29-1
CDR3: CSVERRDRVFNYGYTF
DNA: TGCAGCGTAGAGCGACGGGACAGGGTGTTTAACTATGGCTACACCTTC

D: TRBD1
J: TRBJ1-1
size: -
V: TRBV18
CDR3: CASSPFKGGAWETEAFF
DNA: TGTGCCAGCTCACCATTTAAAGGGGGCGCATGGGAAACTGAAGCTTTCTTT

D: -
J: TRBJ2-2
size: -
V: TRBV28
CDR3: CASSIRLGGPRTGELFF
DNA: TGTGCCAGCAGTATTCGACTAGGGGGCCCAAGGACCGGGGAGCTGTTTTTT

D: TRBD1
J: TRBJ2-7
size: once
V: TRBV2
CDR3: CASSEWSSRSGTGGLYEQYF
DNA: TGTGCCAGCAGTGAATGGTCATCCCGGTCGGGGACAGGGGGCTTATACGAGCAGTACTTC

D: TRBD1
J: TRBJ2-7
size: -
V: TRBV2
CDR3: CASRATHRGSYEQYF
DNA: TGTGCCAGCAGGGCGACCCACAGGGGTTCCTACGAGCAGTACTTC

D: -
J: TRBJ1-2
size: -
V: TRBV20-1
CDR3: CSAFGGYGYTF
DNA: TGCAGTGCTTTCGGGGGGTATGGCTACACCTTC

D: TRBD1
J: TRBJ1-4
size: once
V: TRBV29-1
CDR3: CSVNRDRTLFF
DNA: TGCAGCGTTAACCGGGACAGGACCCTGTTTTTT

D: -
J: TRBJ1-2
size: -
V: TRBV10-2
CDR3: CASSEFPGDLYGYTF
DNA: TGCGCCAGCAGTGAGTTTCCGGGAGACCTCTATGGCTACACCTTC

D: -
J: TRBJ2-3
size: -
V: TRBV29-1
CDR3: CSVGGGGLGDTQYF
DNA: TGCAGCGTTGGAGGCGGGGGCCTTGGAGATACGCAGTATTTT

D: TRBD2
J: TRBJ2-1
size: -
V: TRBV28
CDR3: CASSLPGLAFEQFF
DNA: TGTGCCAGCAGCCTTCCGGGACTAGCCTTTGAGCAGTTCTTC

D: -
J: TRBJ1-1
size: -
V: TRBV12-5
CDR3: CASGLGQMNTEAFF
DNA: TGTGCTAGTGGTTTGGGGCAGATGAACACTGAAGCTTTCTTT

D: TRBD1
J: TRBJ1-1
size: -
V: TRBV5-6
CDR3: CASSSGQGARTEAFF
DNA: TGTGCCAGCAGCTCAGGACAGGGGGCGCGCACTGAAGCTTTCTTT

D: -
J: TRBJ2-1
size: -
V: TRBV19
CDR3: CASSIQGNEQFF
DNA: TGTGCCAGTAGTATACAGGGAAATGAGCAGTTCTTC